Below, one TCR beta chain is given with its context. Both 60 Vbeta primers and 13 Jbeta primers went into the PCR. TCRdb's table, derived via immunoSEQ multiplex PCR, lists solely in-frame clones and lacks some. The sample lists 75,000 to 100,000 clones, over 65% occurring once. The sample comes from a study of cytomegalovirus exposure and HLA in healthy donors. Source material: PBMCs. This clonotype originated in a male donor in good health and CMV-seronegative.

CDR3 in amino acids: CASSLGLTDTQYF. The CDR3 coding sequence is TGTGCCAGCAGCTTAGGGCTCACAGATACGCAGTATTTT. J is TRBJ2-3 and V is TRBV7-9; D unresolved. The V end lost 1 base, the J end lost 2 bases, and 4 bases lay between the germline ends. In germline, CDR1 is SEHNR, CDR2 FQNEAQ (reference sequence). This CDR3 contains 13 residues.